This TCR beta chain was captured by sequencing in a study of T cells in localized non-small cell lung cancer. General study points: T cell clonality was highest in uninvolved adjacent lung, above tumor.

Looked up from germline, CDR1 is LNHDA and CDR2 is SQIVND (reference sequence). V was trimmed by 8 bases and J by 6 bases, leaving 13 bases between them. There are 12 residues in the CDR3. By sample fraction, this clone is large (0.1 to 1%). Its antigen is not identified. Two independent pathologists confirmed no atypia in lung taken at least 2 cm from tumor. Sequenced by immunoSEQ multiplex PCR; TCRdb stores in-frame clones only, minus some. The sample lists approximately 1,400 clones, almost 30% occurring once. The sequence derives from a man aged 40 to 70 with stage I lung adenocarcinoma. This sequence joins TRBV19 and TRBJ2-5; D is unresolved. Sequencing used normal lung tissue next to the tumor, obtained before any cancer treatment. As DNA, the CDR3 is TGTGCCAGTGGAGTTGGGATGCAGACCCAGTACTTC. This codes for CASGVGMQTQYF.